This entry lists 22 T cell receptor beta chains sequenced from one sample in a study of identical twins. TCRdb itself ran the 5' RACE reads through MiXCR, one entry per CDR3 protein. The sample gives around 480,000 distinct CDR3 sequences, around 15% of which show up once; around 0.98% is in the top ten. The sample was also reused in another study, on yellow fever vaccine responses in identical twins.

Sequenced sample: CD4+ T cells sorted from blood. The receptors originated from a woman aged 18 to 35 in good health.

CDR3 residues: CSASWQGMGKLFF. DNA for the CDR3: TGCAGTGCTAGCTGGCAGGGTATGGGAAAACTGTTTTTT. The rearrangement uses TRBV20-1 and TRBJ1-4, with D maybe TRBD1 (5 bases). Trimming shortened V by 3 bases and J by 10 bases, and 15 bases separated the two germline ends. Per the germline V gene, CDR1 is DFQATT and CDR2 is SNEGSKA (reference sequence). This CDR3 comprises 13 residues.

The chain carries TRBV2 and TRBJ2-5; TRBD2 might be the D (5 bases). The CDR3 spans 13 residues. Trimming took off 5 bases at V and 3 bases at J, with 10 bases between the two ends. CDR1 SNHLY and CDR2 FYNNEI come from the germline V gene. The chain's CDR3 is CASSSDSKETQYF. Here the CDR3 DNA reads TGTGCCAGCAGTTCGGACTCTAAAGAGACCCAGTACTTC.

The V call is TRBV12-3 or TRBV12-4, the J call TRBJ1-1; possible D gene TRBD1, 5 bases. CDR3 size: 13 residues. The V end lost 8 bases, the J end lost 1 base, and 11 bases lay between the germline ends. The CDR3 bases are TGTGCCAGCGCTCTGGGGCCGAACACTGAAGCTTTCTTT. Its protein is CASALGPNTEAFF.

This sequence joins TRBV29-1 and TRBJ1-2; D uncertain. This CDR3 spans 13 amino acids. Germline-derived CDR1 and CDR2 are SQVTM and ANQGSEA. The V end lost 6 bases, the J end lost 1 base, and 12 bases lay between the germline ends. Here the CDR3 DNA reads TGCAGCGTCGCCCAAGTTCTTAACTATGGCTACACCTTC. It translates to CSVAQVLNYGYTF. The full variable domain, completed using reference TRBV29-1 and TRBJ1-2, is SAVISQKPSRDICQRGTSLTIQCQVDSQVTMMFWYRQQPGQSLTLIATANQGSEATYESGFVIDKFPISRPNLTFSTLTVSNMSPEDSSIYLCSVAQVLNYGYTFGSGTRLTVV.

This clonotype was counted at least ten times. The rearrangement links TRBV15 to TRBJ2-3; TRBD1 aligns across 11 bases. Germline trimming cut 0 bases from V and 0 bases from J; bases unmatched to any gene: 2. The CDR3 loop spans 17 amino acids. Germline lookup yields CDR1 LNHNV and CDR2 YYDKDF (reference sequence). CDR3 bases: TGTGCCACCAGCAGAGAAGGGACAGGGGGAAGCACAGATACGCAGTATTTT. As protein: CATSREGTGGSTDTQYF.

This clonotype was seen a few times. This rearrangement joins TRBV3-1 to TRBJ2-3, with 7 bases matching TRBD1. The ends lost 10 bases at V and 2 bases at J; junction bases unmatched: 21. Germline V lookup: CDR1 LGHDT, CDR2 YNNKEL (reference sequence). This CDR3 has 18 amino acids. CDR3 nucleotide sequence: TGTGCCATCTGCTCGGGAAGAGGGGGCCTCAAGTCCACAGATACGCAGTATTTT. Translation: CAICSGRGGLKSTDTQYF.

In this sample, this clonotype turned up a few times. The V call is TRBV6-2 or TRBV6-3, the J call TRBJ1-2; D is undetermined. V dropped 8 bases and J dropped 4 bases, with 14 bases sitting between them. Germline-derived CDR1 and CDR2 are MNHEY and SVGEGT. The CDR3 spans 13 residues. CDR3 sequence: CASGRPPAYGYTF. In DNA, the CDR3 is TGTGCCAGCGGACGCCCCCCGGCCTATGGCTACACCTTC.

The chain joins TRBV14 to TRBJ2-5, with no clear D. The CDR3 is 16 residues long. Germline CDR1 reads SGHDN; CDR2 reads FVKESK. The V and J ends lost 0 bases and 1 base respectively, with 12 bases between them. The CDR3: CASSQDRARTQETQYF. The CDR3 DNA follows: TGTGCCAGCAGCCAAGATAGGGCACGAACCCAAGAGACCCAGTACTTC.

The rearrangement links TRBV5-8 to TRBJ2-2; 7 bases are shared with TRBD2. This CDR3 contains 15 residues. Germline assignment: CDR1 SGHTS and CDR2 YDEGEE. The ends lost 2 bases at V and 1 base at J; junction bases unmatched: 2. The CDR3 sequence: CASSLASGNTGELFF. The CDR3 coding sequence is TGTGCCAGCAGCTTAGCTAGCGGGAACACCGGGGAGCTGTTTTTT.

The V call is TRBV3-1, the J call TRBJ1-1, with D uncertain. CDR3 length equals 14 residues. Germline V gene sequence: CDR1 LGHDT, CDR2 YNNKEL (reference sequence). V lost 4 bases to trimming and J lost 3 bases, with 12 bases between them. CDR3 amino acids: CASSPRATHTEAFF. The CDR3 DNA follows: TGTGCCAGCAGCCCGCGGGCAACTCACACTGAAGCTTTCTTT.

J is TRBJ2-3 and V is TRBV12-5; 7 bases are a match to TRBD2. J gave up 8 bases and V 5 bases, and 7 bases lay outside the gene matches. The CDR3 covers 13 residues. Looked up from germline, CDR1 is LGHNT and CDR2 is FRNRAP. The CDR3 DNA reads as TGTGCTAGTGGTGGGGGAAGCGGGGTTACGCAGTATTTT. The encoded protein is CASGGGSGVTQYF.

This clonotype was found a few times. This chain uses TRBV25-1 with TRBJ2-7; 7 bases line up with TRBD2. CDR3 length: 14 amino acids. V gave up 6 bases and J gave up 6 bases; unmatched junction bases: 11. Germline CDR1 MGHDK, CDR2 SYGVNS. The DNA of the CDR3 is TGTGCCAGCAGCGAAGGCGGGAGACCGGGCGAGCAGTACTTC. Protein product: CASSEGGRPGEQYF.

The chain joins TRBV10-3 to TRBJ1-2; 8 bases line up with TRBD1. This CDR3 spans 14 amino acids. The germline CDR1 and CDR2 sequences are ENHRY and SYGVKD. Trimming at V came to 8 bases and at J to 3 bases, leaving 8 bases not matched to a gene. The CDR3 here is CAIRTGSGHYGYTF. CDR3 DNA: TGTGCCATCCGGACAGGGTCGGGGCACTATGGCTACACCTTC.

This clonotype has more than one count but fewer than ten. The rearrangement uses TRBV28 and TRBJ2-3, with D possibly matching TRBD1 (7 bases). Germline V gene data show CDR1 as MDHEN and CDR2 as SYDVKM. The CDR3 is 14 residues long. Trimming removed 5 bases at V and 2 bases at J, with 11 bases between. The CDR3 sequence: CASSGGTATDTQYF. CDR3 in DNA: TGTGCCAGCAGTGGAGGGACAGCCACAGATACGCAGTATTTT.

This clonotype has just a few counts. The genes are TRBV6-4 and TRBJ2-2; TRBD1 matches at 7 bases. The CDR3 length is 15 residues. Germline loops: CDR1 MRHNA, CDR2 SNTAGT. The ends lost 6 bases at V and 2 bases at J; junction bases unmatched: 6. For the CDR3, the DNA is TGTGCCAGCAGAAATGGACAGGCAAACACCGGGGAGCTGTTTTTT. Translating gives CASRNGQANTGELFF.

This clonotype was observed a few times. This chain links TRBV10-3 with TRBJ1-6; 10 bases map to TRBD1. This CDR3 has 15 residues. The germline V gene has CDR1 ENHRY and CDR2 SYGVKD. J gave up 8 bases and V 2 bases, and 3 bases lay outside the gene matches. CDR3 DNA sequence: TGTGCCATCAGTGAGAGGGGGACAGGGGATTCACCCCTCCACTTT. Translating it yields CAISERGTGDSPLHF.

The rearrangement links TRBV20-1 to TRBJ2-5; 9 bases align to TRBD2. The germline V gene has CDR1 DFQATT and CDR2 SNEGSKA (reference sequence). This CDR3 is 16 amino acids long. V was pared by 3 bases and J by 5 bases, with 13 bases of the junction left unmatched. CDR3 protein: CSARGGGAFYLETQYF. For the CDR3, the DNA is TGCAGTGCTAGGGGCGGGGGGGCCTTTTACTTGGAGACCCAGTACTTC.

This clonotype was detected ten times or more. This sequence joins TRBV12-3 or TRBV12-4 and TRBJ2-6; D is undetermined. This CDR3 has 13 amino acids. Trimming shortened V by 6 bases and J by 1 base, and 4 bases separated the two germline ends. The CDR3 loop is CASSSSGANVLTF. The CDR3 nucleotides read TGTGCCAGCAGCTCTTCTGGGGCCAACGTCCTGACTTTC.

This clonotype was picked up many times. The J gene is TRBJ1-5, the V gene TRBV7-2, with D unresolved. In germline, CDR1 is SGHTA, CDR2 FQGNSA. V was shortened by 5 bases and J by 7 bases, with 18 bases between the two germline ends. CDR3 length: 15 residues. CDR3 DNA sequence: TGTGCCAGCAGCCCAAGCGGCGGCTCTAACCAGCCCCAGCATTTT. It is translated as CASSPSGGSNQPQHF.

This chain connects TRBV24-1 to TRBJ2-7; 7 bases fit TRBD1. The CDR3 is 19 amino acids. The ends lost 5 bases at V and 2 bases at J; junction bases unmatched: 20. The germline V gene encodes CDR1 KGHDR and CDR2 SFDVKD. In DNA form, the CDR3 reads TGTGCCACCAGTGTACTCTGGGGCCTAATTCAGGGGGTAACCTACGAGCAGTACTTC. Protein: CATSVLWGLIQGVTYEQYF.

This clonotype was seen a handful of times. The V and J genes are TRBV7-2 and TRBJ2-7; 7 positions match TRBD1. Germline loops: CDR1 SGHTA, CDR2 FQGNSA. V was clipped by 2 bases and J by 1 base; unmatched bases: 8. The CDR3 runs 16 residues. The CDR3 is CASSLLTGVGSYEQYF. The CDR3 nucleotides are TGTGCCAGCAGCTTACTCACAGGGGTCGGATCCTACGAGCAGTACTTC.

The rearrangement links TRBV11-2 to TRBJ2-7; D gene ambiguous. This CDR3 has 13 amino acids. Germline CDR1 SGHAT, CDR2 FQNNGV. Trimming removed 2 bases at V and 2 bases at J, with 7 bases between. CDR3 coding DNA: TGTGCCAGCAGCTTACACTCCGCCTACGAGCAGTACTTC. Amino acids: CASSLHSAYEQYF.